Following are 25 T cell receptor beta chains from one sample sequenced in a study of identical twins. TCRdb re-called the 5' RACE reads through MiXCR, storing one row per CDR3 protein. Of 500,000 to 700,000 distinct CDR3 sequences detected, about 7% appear once; the ten largest clones hold around 1.6%. These same data were also listed under a study on yellow fever vaccine responses in identical twins.

Sequencing input: PBMCs. The receptors shown here come from a woman between 18 and 30 years old in good health.

The rearrangement uses TRBV27 and TRBJ2-1; 12 nucleotides align to TRBD2. The length of the CDR3 is 16 residues. Trimming cost V 8 bases and J 7 bases; bases outside gene matches: 12. From germline, CDR1 is MNHEY and CDR2 SMNVEV (reference sequence). CDR3 region: CASRTPASGGANEQFF. In DNA, the CDR3 is TGTGCCAGCCGAACACCAGCTAGCGGGGGGGCTAATGAGCAGTTCTTC.

There are many counts of this clonotype. The chain combines TRBV19 with TRBJ2-1; no clear D gene. Germline V gene data show CDR1 as LNHDA and CDR2 as SQIVND (reference sequence). Trimming pared 7 bases from V and 12 bases from J, leaving 16 bases between. This CDR3 is built from 12 residues. CDR3 in amino acids: CASTGVGSRQFF. The CDR3 DNA follows: TGTGCCAGTACTGGTGTGGGGTCTAGGCAGTTCTTC.

This clonotype was counted at least ten times. The chain links TRBV12-3 or TRBV12-4 to TRBJ1-2; the match to TRBD1 covers 9 bases. V shed 6 bases and J 2 bases; nucleotides not matched to a gene: 7. The CDR3 consists of 15 residues. CDR3 nucleotides: TGTGCCAGCAGCCAAGCCGGGACAGGGAACTATGGCTACACCTTC. This codes for CASSQAGTGNYGYTF.

In its sample, this clonotype was seen a few times. The rearrangement joins TRBV27 to TRBJ2-1; tentatively, D is TRBD2 (6 bases). The CDR3 length is 16 residues. The germline gives CDR1 MNHEY, CDR2 SMNVEV (reference sequence). V was pared by 1 base and J by 10 bases, with 20 bases between. CDR3 coding DNA: TGTGCCAGCAGTTTATTCCTAGCGTCTTCTTTCGAGGAGCAGTTCTTC. Translated, it gives CASSLFLASSFEEQFF.

This clonotype was observed a few times. This chain connects TRBV25-1 to TRBJ2-2, with D possibly being TRBD1 (6 bases). Germline assignment: CDR1 MGHDK and CDR2 SYGVNS. The V end lost 3 bases, the J end lost 6 bases, and 23 bases lay between the germline ends. The CDR3 loop spans 18 amino acids. CDR3 region: CASSDKPQGKTKPGELFF. The DNA for the CDR3 is TGTGCCAGCAGTGACAAGCCGCAGGGGAAAACCAAGCCCGGGGAGCTGTTTTTT.

The chain has TRBV20-1 and TRBJ1-6; TRBD1 matches at 8 bases. The germline gives CDR1 DFQATT, CDR2 SNEGSKA (reference sequence). V lost 4 bases to trimming and J lost 2 bases; unmatched junction nucleotides: 7. The CDR3 sequence is 16 residues long. The CDR3 is CSATTRTGTYNSPLHF. CDR3 DNA: TGCAGTGCTACCACCCGGACAGGGACCTATAATTCACCCCTCCACTTT.

CDR3 bases: TGTGCCAGCAGCCAAGATGTAAGGAGTTTTGGGGGGGCCGGGACCCAGTACTTC. It codes for CASSQDVRSFGGAGTQYF. This chain uses TRBV3-1 with TRBJ2-5; D might be TRBD2 (7 bases). V gave up 0 bases and J gave up 7 bases, with 24 bases separating them. There are 18 residues in the CDR3. CDR1 is LGHDT, CDR2 YNNKEL, per germline (reference sequence).

This clonotype was recorded many times. The chain is built from TRBV12-3 or TRBV12-4 and TRBJ2-7; possibly TRBD2 for D (5 bases). V shed 5 bases and J shed 2 bases, with 13 bases lying between them. The CDR3 consists of 14 residues. CDR3 bases: TGTGCCAGCAGTCGCGGACTTCTAACCTACGAGCAGTACTTC. Protein: CASSRGLLTYEQYF.

This clonotype has only a few counts. This chain connects TRBV6-1 to TRBJ2-6; D remains ambiguous. The V and J ends lost 6 bases and 0 bases respectively, with 9 bases between them. Germline lookup yields CDR1 MNHNS and CDR2 SASEGT. This CDR3 is 15 amino acids long. CDR3 nucleotide sequence: TGTGCCAGCAGGGTGAGAGACTCTGGGGCCAACGTCCTGACTTTC. This encodes CASRVRDSGANVLTF.

This clonotype was recorded a few times. The chain has TRBV20-1 and TRBJ2-5, with 11 positions matching TRBD2. J gave up 4 bases and V 7 bases, and 8 bases lay outside the gene matches. The CDR3 sequence is 14 residues long. Looked up from germline, CDR1 is DFQATT and CDR2 is SNEGSKA (reference sequence). The CDR3 spells CSGQLAGVGETQYF. Here the CDR3 DNA reads TGCAGTGGCCAACTAGCGGGAGTGGGAGAGACCCAGTACTTC.

The chain has TRBV12-3 or TRBV12-4 and TRBJ2-1; 14 positions agree with TRBD2. This CDR3 is built from 18 residues. V was clipped by 3 bases and J by 3 bases; unmatched bases: 7. In nucleotides, the CDR3 is TGTGCCAGCAGTTTTCGACTAGCGGGGGGGTTGAACTACAATGAGCAGTTCTTC. This translates into CASSFRLAGGLNYNEQFF.

This clonotype was seen ten or more times. The chain couples TRBV7-8 to TRBJ2-5, with TRBD1 identical over 7 bases. CDR3 size: 14 residues. The germline V gene encodes CDR1 SGHVS and CDR2 FQNEAQ. The V gene end was trimmed by 5 bases and the J gene end by 5 bases; junction bases not matched to a gene: 8. This CDR3 reads CASSQGQMDETQYF. The DNA of the CDR3 is TGTGCCAGCAGCCAGGGACAGATGGATGAGACCCAGTACTTC.

This clonotype was detected only a few times. The chain has TRBV2 and TRBJ2-1, with D possibly being TRBD2 (6 bases). Germline CDR1 SNHLY, CDR2 FYNNEI. The CDR3 spans 15 residues. The germline V and J ends were trimmed by 8 bases and 7 bases, with 21 bases remaining between them. The CDR3 DNA reads TGTGCCAGCGCCTCGGGACTCGAAATGGGGAATGAGCAGTTCTTC. Protein: CASASGLEMGNEQFF.

This clonotype was picked up a small number of times. This chain uses TRBV12-3 or TRBV12-4 with TRBJ2-2; tentatively, D is TRBD1 (6 bases). Trimming took off 10 bases at V and 0 bases at J, with 12 bases between the two ends. The CDR3 contains 14 residues. CDR3 sequence (DNA): TGTGCCACGAAGGGGGACACGAACACCGGGGAGCTGTTTTTT. Translation: CATKGDTNTGELFF.

This clonotype came up a few times. The rearrangement uses TRBV7-8 and TRBJ2-1; D gene ambiguous. Germline CDR1 SGHVS, CDR2 FQNEAQ. Between the trimmed V and J ends, which lost 1 base and 0 bases, there was a span of 10 bases. This CDR3 has 16 amino acids. CDR3 loop: CASSLVTRSSYNEQFF. In DNA, the CDR3 is TGTGCCAGCAGCTTAGTAACGCGGAGCTCCTACAATGAGCAGTTCTTC.

This clonotype was found many times. The V and J genes are TRBV11-1 and TRBJ2-2, with 7 bases identical to TRBD2. Germline V CDR1 and CDR2: SGHAT, FQDESV (reference sequence). This CDR3 contains 16 residues. Losses at the gene ends were 2 bases for V and 8 bases for J; bases not matched to a gene: 11. The CDR3 bases are TGTGCCAGCAGCTTAAGCGCGGGAGCAGGATTGGGGGAGCTGTTTTTT. It specifies CASSLSAGAGLGELFF.

This clonotype has more than one count but fewer than ten. The J gene is TRBJ1-2, the V gene TRBV3-1, with D tentatively TRBD1 (5 bases). The CDR3 totals 13 residues. The V end was cut by 4 bases, the J end by 6 bases, with 12 bases between. The germline CDR1 and CDR2 sequences are LGHDT and YNNKEL (reference sequence). CDR3 protein: CASSPKGSDGYTF. CDR3 coding DNA: TGTGCCAGCAGCCCTAAGGGGTCGGATGGCTACACCTTC.

This clonotype was seen more than once but under ten times. V and J are TRBV4-1 and TRBJ1-5; 7 nucleotides agree with TRBD1. Per the germline V gene, CDR1 is MGHRA and CDR2 is YSYEKL. The V segment lost 4 bases and the J segment 3 bases; nucleotides outside the gene matches: 12. The CDR3 length is 17 residues. CDR3 loop: CASSRGLLQGNNQPQHF. CDR3 nucleotides: TGCGCCAGCAGCCGCGGTCTCCTACAGGGGAACAATCAGCCCCAGCATTTT.

The chain joins TRBV18 to TRBJ2-7; tentative D call: TRBD2 (5 bases). Deletions cut 4 bases from V and 3 bases from J, with 13 bases between. This CDR3 spans 14 amino acids. Germline V lookup: CDR1 KGHSH, CDR2 LQKENI. CDR3 DNA sequence: TGTGCCAGCTCACGTGCCGGGGAGCACTACGAGCAGTACTTC. Translation: CASSRAGEHYEQYF.

This clonotype was counted at least ten times. This chain uses TRBV11-2 with TRBJ2-2, with D unclear. The length of the CDR3 is 13 residues. Germline-derived CDR1 and CDR2 are SGHAT and FQNNGV. The V and J ends lost 5 bases and 3 bases respectively, with 7 bases between them. The CDR3 nucleotides read TGTGCCAGCAGCCCCTGGGACACCGGGGAGCTGTTTTTT. This gives the protein CASSPWDTGELFF. The whole variable domain, remainder taken from reference TRBV11-2 and TRBJ2-2, is EAGVAQSPRYKIIEKRQSVAFWCNPISGHATLYWYQQILGQGPKLLIQFQNNGVVDDSQLPKDRFSAERLKGVDSTLKIQPAKLEDSAVYLCASSPWDTGELFFGEGSRLTVL.

In its sample, this clonotype was seen many times. V is TRBV2 and J is TRBJ2-7; the D gene is possibly TRBD2 (5 bases). CDR3 length: 14 amino acids. The V end lost 5 bases, the J end lost 0 bases, and 11 bases lay between the germline ends. Germline V gene lookup returns CDR1 SNHLY and CDR2 FYNNEI. The CDR3 bases are TGTGCCAGCAGTAGGGAGTCCACCTCCTACGAGCAGTACTTC. Its protein is CASSRESTSYEQYF.

In its sample, this clonotype was seen a few times. The gene calls are TRBV11-2 and TRBJ2-1; 15 bases align to TRBD2. Looked up from germline, CDR1 is SGHAT and CDR2 is FQNNGV. The CDR3 is made up of 20 amino acids. V gave up 2 bases and J gave up 2 bases; unmatched junction bases: 10. CDR3 in DNA: TGTGCCAGCAGCTTAAGCCCGCGGACTAGCGGGAGGGCAGCCTACAATGAGCAGTTCTTC. Translated: CASSLSPRTSGRAAYNEQFF.

In its sample, this clonotype was seen many times. The V call is TRBV12-3 or TRBV12-4, the J call TRBJ2-7, with no clear D. V was cut by 3 bases and J by 2 bases, with 11 bases left in between. This CDR3 has 14 amino acids. The CDR3 DNA reads TGTGCCAGCAGTTTGGTTCTTAAACCCTACGAGCAGTACTTC. This sequence encodes CASSLVLKPYEQYF.

This chain connects TRBV7-7 to TRBJ2-3, with D perhaps matching TRBD1 (5 bases). CDR1 and CDR2 from the germline V gene are SSHAT and FNYEAQ (reference sequence). CDR3 length: 13 amino acids. The V and J ends lost 5 bases and 1 base respectively, with 7 bases between them. The CDR3 is CASSKTGTDTQYF. The CDR3 DNA follows: TGTGCCAGCAGCAAGACAGGCACAGATACGCAGTATTTT.

This clonotype has just a few counts. The rearrangement links TRBV29-1 to TRBJ2-7; 8 bases are a match to TRBD2. This CDR3 region has 14 residues. V lost 4 bases and J lost 4; bases outside the gene matches: 9. CDR1 and CDR2 from the germline V gene are SQVTM and ANQGSEA. The chain's CDR3 is CSVVAGGFGYEQYF. CDR3 nucleotide sequence: TGCAGCGTTGTGGCGGGAGGTTTCGGATACGAGCAGTACTTC.